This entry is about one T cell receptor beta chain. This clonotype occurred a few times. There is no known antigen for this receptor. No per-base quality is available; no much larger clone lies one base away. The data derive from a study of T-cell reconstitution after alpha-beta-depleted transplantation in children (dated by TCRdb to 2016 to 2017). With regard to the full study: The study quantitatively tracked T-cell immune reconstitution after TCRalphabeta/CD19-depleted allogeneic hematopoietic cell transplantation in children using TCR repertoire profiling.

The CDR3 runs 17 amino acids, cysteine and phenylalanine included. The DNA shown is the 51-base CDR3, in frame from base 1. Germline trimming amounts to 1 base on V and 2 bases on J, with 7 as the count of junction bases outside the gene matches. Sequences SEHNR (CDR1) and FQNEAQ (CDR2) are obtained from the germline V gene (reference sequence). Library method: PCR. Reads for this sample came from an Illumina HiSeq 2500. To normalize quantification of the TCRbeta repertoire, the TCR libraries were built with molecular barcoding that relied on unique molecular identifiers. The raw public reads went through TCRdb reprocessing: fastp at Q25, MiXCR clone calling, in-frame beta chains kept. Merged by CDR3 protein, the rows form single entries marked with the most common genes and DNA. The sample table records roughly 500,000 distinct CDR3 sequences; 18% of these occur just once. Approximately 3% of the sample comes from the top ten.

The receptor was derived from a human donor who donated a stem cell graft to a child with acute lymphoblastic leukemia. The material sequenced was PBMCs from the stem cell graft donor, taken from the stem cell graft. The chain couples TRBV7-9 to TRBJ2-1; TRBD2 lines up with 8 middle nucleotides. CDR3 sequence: CASSLGPGGVPYNEQFF. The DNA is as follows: TGTGCCAGCAGCTTAGGCCCCGGGGGGGTCCCCTACAATGAGCAGTTCTTC.